A selection of T cell receptor beta chains follows, all from one sample in a study of shared clonotypes between healthy human individuals. The protocol was immunoSEQ multiplex PCR, while the TCRdb copy is restricted to in-frame clones and leaves out a portion. The sample holds a few million clones, about 92% seen once. The sample was naive CD4+ T cells sorted from blood. The receptors originated from a young man in good health. CDR3s include the opening cysteine and the closing phenylalanine or tryptophan.

j_call: TRBJ2-3; cdr3_length: 15; v_call: TRBV9; cdr3_aa: CASSVGATSTDTQYF
j_call: TRBJ2-5; cdr3_length: 17; v_call: TRBV5-1; cdr3_aa: CASSLVGLAGGKETQYF
j_call: TRBJ2-3; cdr3_length: 17; v_call: TRBV13; cdr3_aa: CASSSRLAGGSTDTQYF
j_call: TRBJ1-4; cdr3_length: 13; v_call: TRBV29-1; cdr3_aa: CSVAPGSNEKLFF
j_call: TRBJ2-1; cdr3_length: 14; v_call: TRBV27; cdr3_aa: CASSLFGTNNEQFF
j_call: TRBJ1-5; cdr3_length: 15; v_call: TRBV28; cdr3_aa: CASSLARAGNQPQHF
j_call: TRBJ1-2; cdr3_length: 14; v_call: TRBV7-2; cdr3_aa: CASSPGTGARGYTF
j_call: TRBJ2-3; cdr3_length: 16; v_call: TRBV30; cdr3_aa: CAWSAKNWGLADTQYF
j_call: TRBJ2-7; cdr3_length: 11; v_call: TRBV6-5; cdr3_aa: CAMGTAYEQYF
j_call: TRBJ1-1; cdr3_length: 15; v_call: TRBV5-4; cdr3_aa: CASSPGQGAIGEAFF
j_call: TRBJ2-2; cdr3_length: 16; v_call: TRBV19; cdr3_aa: CASSISGTGGSGELFF
j_call: TRBJ1-3; cdr3_length: 13; v_call: TRBV30; cdr3_aa: CAWSAGSGNTIYF
j_call: TRBJ2-1; cdr3_length: 13; v_call: TRBV7-7; cdr3_aa: CASSLERGNEQFF
j_call: TRBJ1-3; cdr3_length: 16; v_call: TRBV7-3; cdr3_aa: CASSLIGQSSGNTIYF
j_call: TRBJ1-2; cdr3_length: 16; v_call: TRBV25-1; cdr3_aa: CASSEHLGQGAGGYTF
j_call: TRBJ1-5; cdr3_length: 16; v_call: TRBV18; cdr3_aa: CASSYTGTGGNQPQHF
j_call: TRBJ2-3; cdr3_length: 15; v_call: TRBV6-5; cdr3_aa: CASSYVGQSTDTQYF
j_call: TRBJ1-4; cdr3_length: 15; v_call: TRBV19; cdr3_aa: CASRDSFSTNEKLFF
j_call: TRBJ1-1; cdr3_length: 15; v_call: TRBV6-5; cdr3_aa: CASSFPGRGDTEAFF
j_call: TRBJ2-1; cdr3_length: 14; v_call: TRBV2; cdr3_aa: CASSEAGGPNEQFF
j_call: TRBJ2-2; cdr3_length: 14; v_call: TRBV6-5; cdr3_aa: CASSVQGVTGELFF
j_call: TRBJ2-7; cdr3_length: 13; v_call: TRBV10-3; cdr3_aa: CAISERSSYEQYF
j_call: TRBJ2-1; cdr3_length: 16; v_call: TRBV18; cdr3_aa: CASSPQVHSSYNEQFF
j_call: TRBJ2-2; cdr3_length: 16; v_call: TRBV5-1; cdr3_aa: CASSLVPGDDTGELFF
j_call: TRBJ2-5; cdr3_length: 11; v_call: TRBV20-1; cdr3_aa: CSATRGETQYF
j_call: TRBJ1-2; cdr3_length: 13; v_call: TRBV28; cdr3_aa: CASSRTATGGYTF
j_call: TRBJ2-7; cdr3_length: 15; v_call: TRBV5-1; cdr3_aa: CASSYLTGGNYEQYF
j_call: TRBJ1-4; cdr3_length: 15; v_call: TRBV15; cdr3_aa: CATSREPAANEKLFF
j_call: TRBJ2-2; cdr3_length: 15; v_call: TRBV6-4; cdr3_aa: CASRRQGENTGELFF
j_call: TRBJ1-3; cdr3_length: 12; v_call: TRBV30; cdr3_aa: CAWSVTGNTIYF
j_call: TRBJ1-2; cdr3_length: 14; v_call: TRBV10-3; cdr3_aa: CAISTGTGTYGYTF
j_call: TRBJ2-5; cdr3_length: 14; v_call: TRBV5-1; cdr3_aa: CASSLFRGRETQYF
j_call: TRBJ2-5; cdr3_length: 14; v_call: TRBV5-1; cdr3_aa: CASSFGATQETQYF
j_call: TRBJ2-1; cdr3_length: 15; v_call: TRBV4-1; cdr3_aa: CASSHPGLVIREQFF
j_call: TRBJ2-7; cdr3_length: 13; v_call: TRBV7-2; cdr3_aa: CASSSLATREQYF
j_call: TRBJ2-3; cdr3_length: 14; v_call: TRBV4-1; cdr3_aa: CASSQDRGAATQYF
j_call: TRBJ2-4; cdr3_length: 15; v_call: TRBV4-1; cdr3_aa: CASSRMLVAKNIQYF
j_call: TRBJ2-5; cdr3_length: 13; v_call: TRBV5-6; cdr3_aa: CASSLGKQETQYF
j_call: TRBJ1-1; cdr3_length: 13; v_call: TRBV10-3; cdr3_aa: CAISYNGGAEAFF
j_call: TRBJ2-2; cdr3_length: 13; v_call: TRBV7-3; cdr3_aa: CASTRWGTGELFF
j_call: TRBJ2-3; cdr3_length: 16; v_call: TRBV18; cdr3_aa: CASSPILAGWSDTQYF